Below are 32 T cell receptor beta chains sequenced from a single sample in a study of CD8+ T cells in alopecia areata. RNA was isolated and reverse transcribed to cDNA, the sequencing template. Method: immunoSEQ multiplex PCR; TCRdb's copy keeps in-frame clones and lacks some. Of approximately 210,000 clones listed, around 65% are singletons. Treatment in this sample: oral pan-JAK inhibitor, 5-10 mg twice daily. The sample in question was CD4+ T cells sorted from blood, obtained around week 44, from a patient treated with tofacitinib. The receptors were gathered from a human donor with alopecia areata.

This clone has more than one count but fewer than ten. The genes are TRBV5-1 and TRBJ2-5; tentatively, D is TRBD1 (5 bases). The germline V gene encodes CDR1 SGHRS and CDR2 YFSETQ. The CDR3 is made up of 14 amino acids. Deletions cut 0 bases from V and 2 bases from J, with 8 bases between. The CDR3 nucleotides are TGCGCCAGCAGCTTGGGCACAGGACAAGAGACCCAGTACTTC. Translated, it gives CASSLGTGQETQYF.

V is TRBV4-3 and J is TRBJ1-2; tentative D call: TRBD1 (5 bases). The V end was cut by 0 bases, the J end by 4 bases, with 12 bases between. The CDR3 extends over 15 amino acids. The germline V gene encodes CDR1 LGHNA and CDR2 YSLEER. Here the CDR3 DNA reads TGCGCCAGCAGCCAAGATATGGGGGGGTTCTATGGCTACACCTTC. This encodes CASSQDMGGFYGYTF.

The CDR3 DNA follows: TGTGCCAGCAGCGTTATGCAGGGCGATGGCTACACCTTC. Amino acid sequence: CASSVMQGDGYTF. The chain combines TRBV7-3 with TRBJ1-2; D is perhaps TRBD1 (5 bases). Germline CDR1 is SGHTA and CDR2 is FQGTGA. The V and J ends lost 5 bases and 6 bases respectively, with 13 bases between them. The CDR3 totals 13 residues.

The rearrangement joins TRBV30 to TRBJ1-1, with D tentatively TRBD1 (6 bases). The germline V and J ends were trimmed by 2 bases and 11 bases, with 27 bases remaining between them. The CDR3 loop spans 16 amino acids. Germline V gene sequence: CDR1 GTSNPN, CDR2 SVGIG (reference sequence). CDR3 nucleotides: TGTGCCTGGAGTCCACCGTCCCCAGCAGGGGCGTTTGGGGCTTTCTTT. Its protein product is CAWSPPSPAGAFGAFF.

The rearrangement links TRBV29-1 to TRBJ2-7; D uncertain. V was clipped by 4 bases and J by 1 base, with 8 bases between them. This CDR3 comprises 12 residues. Germline CDR1 SQVTM, CDR2 ANQGSEA. CDR3 coding DNA: TGCAGCGTTGGAGGTCAGTCCTACGAGCAGTACTTC. Amino acid sequence: CSVGGQSYEQYF.

The rearrangement joins TRBV18 to TRBJ1-1, with D perhaps TRBD1 (5 bases). Germline-derived CDR1 and CDR2 are KGHSH and LQKENI. The V end lost 2 bases, the J end lost 2 bases, and 12 bases lay between the germline ends. The CDR3 sequence is 15 residues long. Here the CDR3 DNA reads TGTGCCAGCTCACCATTGGGGCAGGCCAACACTGAAGCTTTCTTT. As protein: CASSPLGQANTEAFF.

The chain recombines TRBV30 with TRBJ2-2, with a possible D match to TRBD1 (5 bases). The CDR3 loop spans 15 amino acids. V was clipped by 0 bases and J by 5 bases, with 13 bases between them. Germline CDR1 GTSNPN, CDR2 SVGIG (reference sequence). The CDR3 nucleotides are TGTGCCTGGAGTGTGGGCAGGGTTTATACCGGGGAGCTGTTTTTT. This sequence encodes CAWSVGRVYTGELFF. Using reference TRBV30 and TRBJ2-2 for the parts outside the CDR3, the full variable domain is SQTIHQWPATLVQPVGSPLSLECTVEGTSNPNLYWYRQAAGRGLQLLFYSVGIGQISSEVPQNLSASRPQDRQFILSSKKLLLSDSGFYLCAWSVGRVYTGELFFGEGSRLTVL.

This clone was seen a few times. The chain is built from TRBV10-3 and TRBJ1-1; D is perhaps TRBD1 (5 bases). The CDR3 runs to 13 residues. Trimming removed 5 bases at V and 4 bases at J, with 11 bases between. Germline CDR1 reads ENHRY; CDR2 reads SYGVKD. CDR3 in DNA: TGTGCCATCAGTTCCGGGGGGACCACTGAAGCTTTCTTT. Protein sequence: CAISSGGTTEAFF.

This clone showed up just a few times. In nucleotides, the CDR3 is TGCAGCGTGGAAACAGGCCACCAGCTTATCACCTACGAGCAGTACTTC. As protein: CSVETGHQLITYEQYF. The chain is built from TRBV29-1 and TRBJ2-7; D is perhaps TRBD1 (5 bases). From germline, CDR1 is SQVTM and CDR2 ANQGSEA. The CDR3 extends over 16 amino acids. Trimming took off 6 bases at V and 2 bases at J, with 23 bases between the two ends.

This clone showed up many times. This chain connects TRBV9 to TRBJ1-2, with 12 bases matching TRBD1. This CDR3 has 15 residues. J lost 8 bases, V lost 3 bases, and 8 bases had no gene match. Germline assignment: CDR1 SGDLS and CDR2 YYNGEE. CDR3 in DNA: TGTGCCAGCAGCGCTGTGGGACAGGGGGCATCCGGCTACACCTTC. Protein sequence: CASSAVGQGASGYTF.

This clone was detected only a few times. CDR3 DNA sequence: TGTGCCAGCAGTGAATCCGGACAGGGGTACGGCTACACCTTC. The encoded protein is CASSESGQGYGYTF. The chain links TRBV25-1 to TRBJ1-2, with TRBD1 matching 9 bases. J lost 8 bases, V lost 1 base, and 5 bases had no gene match. The germline CDR1 and CDR2 sequences are MGHDK and SYGVNS. The CDR3 spans 14 residues.

The chain combines TRBV5-6 with TRBJ1-1; 7 nucleotides align to TRBD1. CDR3 size: 15 residues. Germline values: CDR1 SGHDT, CDR2 YYEEEE. J lost 6 bases, V lost 6 bases, and 14 bases had no gene match. The CDR3 coding sequence is TGTGCCAGCACTCTCCAGGGGGTCATAGGCGCTGAAGCTTTCTTT. Its protein product is CASTLQGVIGAEAFF. The variable domain in full, with the rest retrieved from reference TRBV5-6 and TRBJ1-1, is DAGVTQSPTHLIKTRGQQVTLRCSPKSGHDTVSWYQQALGQGPQFIFQYYEEEERQRGNFPDRFSGHQFPNYSSELNVNALLLGDSALYLCASTLQGVIGAEAFFGQGTRLTVV.

This rearrangement joins TRBV30 to TRBJ2-3; perhaps TRBD2 as D (5 bases). V was shortened by 2 bases and J by 5 bases, with 23 bases between the two germline ends. Germline values: CDR1 GTSNPN, CDR2 SVGIG (reference sequence). CDR3 length: 17 residues. The CDR3 here is CAWSLTGWSRGKDTQYF. CDR3 DNA: TGTGCCTGGAGTTTGACCGGATGGAGCCGGGGAAAAGATACGCAGTATTTT.

The rearrangement joins TRBV9 to TRBJ1-1; D gene unclear. V was trimmed by 0 bases and J by 3 bases, leaving 6 bases between them. The CDR3 length is 13 residues. Germline V gene lookup returns CDR1 SGDLS and CDR2 YYNGEE. The CDR3 region is CASSVALDTEAFF. As DNA, the CDR3 is TGTGCCAGCAGCGTAGCATTGGACACTGAAGCTTTCTTT. The full variable domain, in which reference TRBV9 and TRBJ1-1 provide the parts outside the CDR3, is DSGVTQTPKHLITATGQRVTLRCSPRSGDLSVYWYQQSLDQGLQFLIQYYNGEERAKGNILERFSAQQFPDLHSELNLSSLELGDSALYFCASSVALDTEAFFGQGTRLTVV.

The chain is built from TRBV4-3 and TRBJ2-3; 15 bases map to TRBD2. V lost 1 base and J lost 5; bases outside the gene matches: 7. The CDR3 sequence is 18 residues long. Germline V gene data show CDR1 as LGHNA and CDR2 as YSLEER. The CDR3 DNA sequence: TGCGCCAGCAGCCAAGGGCCGGGACTAGCGGGGGGCAGAGATACGCAGTATTTT. It yields the protein CASSQGPGLAGGRDTQYF.

The rearrangement links TRBV7-2 to TRBJ2-7, with 7 bases aligning to TRBD1. V gave up 3 bases and J gave up 3 bases; unmatched junction bases: 8. The CDR3 covers 15 residues. The germline V gene has CDR1 SGHTA and CDR2 FQGNSA. DNA of the CDR3: TGTGCCAGCAGCTTGGTGTCAGGACAGGTCTACGAGCAGTACTTC. The encoded protein is CASSLVSGQVYEQYF.

The J gene is TRBJ1-1, the V gene TRBV2, with D possibly TRBD1 on 5 matching bases. The CDR3 loop spans 17 amino acids. The germline CDR1 and CDR2 sequences are SNHLY and FYNNEI. Trimming cost V 1 base and J 1 base, with 16 bases left between them. Written as DNA, the CDR3 is TGTGCCAGCAGTGAAGGGGGGTGGGGCACCAGGAACACTGAAGCTTTCTTT. As protein: CASSEGGWGTRNTEAFF.

This sequence joins TRBV29-1 and TRBJ1-1; no reliable D call. CDR1 and CDR2 (germline): SQVTM, ANQGSEA. V lost 4 bases and J 4 bases, leaving 7 bases between the germline ends. The CDR3 spans 11 residues. CDR3: CSVVLATEAFF. CDR3 nucleotide sequence: TGCAGCGTTGTTTTGGCCACTGAAGCTTTCTTT.

The J gene is TRBJ2-3, the V gene TRBV29-1, with no clear D. Trimming pared 5 bases from V and 0 bases from J, leaving 15 bases between. This CDR3 comprises 15 residues. Germline CDR1 and CDR2: SQVTM and ANQGSEA. In nucleotides, the CDR3 is TGCAGCGTTTTTTCGGTCTTCCCTAGCACAGATACGCAGTATTTT. Protein: CSVFSVFPSTDTQYF.

This chain joins TRBV20-1 and TRBJ1-2; 8 bases fit TRBD1. Germline CDR1 and CDR2: DFQATT and SNEGSKA (reference sequence). CDR3 size: 11 residues. The trim removed 5 bases at V and 8 bases at J, leaving 4 bases unmatched. The CDR3 region has the DNA TGCAGTGCTGGGGACAGGAAGGGCTACACCTTC. This encodes CSAGDRKGYTF.

The gene calls are TRBV15 and TRBJ2-7, with a tentative D call TRBD2 (6 bases). The CDR3 loop spans 14 amino acids. The V and J ends lost 5 bases and 5 bases respectively, with 16 bases between them. Germline V gives CDR1 LNHNV, CDR2 YYDKDF (reference sequence). CDR3 region: CATSADGGVDEQYF. The CDR3 DNA follows: TGTGCCACCAGCGCAGACGGCGGGGTTGACGAGCAGTACTTC.

The CDR3, as DNA: TGTGCCACCTCACCCTCGAACAACTATGGCTACACCTTC. It yields the protein CATSPSNNYGYTF. J is TRBJ1-2 and V is TRBV6-5; the D is unclear. Germline V gene sequence: CDR1 MNHEY, CDR2 SVGAGI. The CDR3 spans 13 residues. Trimming took off 10 bases at V and 2 bases at J, with 14 bases between the two ends.

This clone was observed a few times. V is TRBV29-1 and J is TRBJ2-1; D unclear. Trimming removed 1 base from V and 1 base from J, with 8 bases in between. The CDR3 spans 14 residues. The germline gives CDR1 SQVTM, CDR2 ANQGSEA. In DNA, the CDR3 is TGCAGCGTTGAAGGTAGGGATTCCTACAATGAGCAGTTCTTC. It encodes CSVEGRDSYNEQFF.

V gene TRBV5-1 combines with J gene TRBJ1-2; the D gene is possibly TRBD1 (5 bases). Per germline, CDR1 SGHRS and CDR2 YFSETQ. Deletions cut 0 bases from V and 2 bases from J, with 14 bases between. This CDR3 spans 16 amino acids. This chain's CDR3 is CASSLELRTGNYGYTF. In nucleotides, the CDR3 is TGCGCCAGCAGCTTGGAATTGAGAACAGGCAACTATGGCTACACCTTC.

The table lists this clone with a count of one. The chain combines TRBV6-5 with TRBJ2-6; D not resolved. The CDR3 runs to 14 residues. The germline gives CDR1 MNHEY, CDR2 SVGAGI. Deletions cut 6 bases from V and 1 base from J, with 7 bases between. The CDR3 region has the DNA TGTGCCAGCAGCCCAGAGTCTGGGGCCAACGTCCTGACTTTC. Its protein is CASSPESGANVLTF.

This clone has just a few counts. The genes are TRBV7-6 and TRBJ2-2; the match to TRBD1 covers 7 bases. Germline CDR1 and CDR2: SGHVS and FNYEAQ. V was pared by 5 bases and J by 2 bases, with 5 bases of the junction left unmatched. CDR3 length equals 15 residues. The CDR3 loop reads CASSPGTVNTGELFF. CDR3 nucleotide sequence: TGTGCCAGCAGCCCCGGGACAGTCAACACCGGGGAGCTGTTTTTT.

The chain uses TRBV29-1 and TRBJ2-4; unclear D gene. The CDR3 is made up of 13 amino acids. The V gene's germline CDR1 is SQVTM and CDR2 ANQGSEA. Trimming removed 3 bases at V and 1 base at J, with 7 bases between. The CDR3 loop is CSVEGRAKNIQYF. DNA of the CDR3: TGCAGCGTTGAGGGTAGGGCCAAAAACATTCAGTACTTC.

The genes are TRBV29-1 and TRBJ1-1, with D unclear. V lost 4 bases and J lost 0, with 12 bases in between. Looked up from germline, CDR1 is SQVTM and CDR2 is ANQGSEA. The CDR3 loop spans 14 amino acids. CDR3 protein: CSVVGGELNTEAFF. DNA for the CDR3: TGCAGCGTTGTCGGTGGAGAACTGAACACTGAAGCTTTCTTT.

DNA for the CDR3: TGTGCCAGCAGCTCACAAACTAGCGGGGATCACAATGAGCAGTTCTTC. Its protein is CASSSQTSGDHNEQFF. This sequence joins TRBV5-6 and TRBJ2-1, with 10 bases aligning to TRBD2. In germline, CDR1 is SGHDT, CDR2 YYEEEE. The CDR3 runs 16 residues. The junction had 8 bases not matched to a gene; V was cut back by 3 bases and J by 5 bases.

The V and J genes are TRBV19 and TRBJ2-2; D is undetermined. The CDR3 has 14 residues. V was shortened by 6 bases and J by 1 base, with 9 bases between the two germline ends. Germline values: CDR1 LNHDA, CDR2 SQIVND (reference sequence). CDR3 sequence: CASSHRQNTGELFF. The CDR3 DNA is TGTGCCAGTAGCCATAGACAGAACACCGGGGAGCTGTTTTTT.

The CDR3, as DNA: TGTGCCAGCAGACTTCAATGGGGAGATACGCAGTATTTT. Translating it yields CASRLQWGDTQYF. V is TRBV11-2 and J is TRBJ2-3, with unresolved D. The germline V and J ends were trimmed by 6 bases and 5 bases, with 12 bases remaining between them. CDR1 is SGHAT, CDR2 FQNNGV, per germline. CDR3 size: 13 residues.

This clone was seen only a few times. This chain uses TRBV29-1 with TRBJ2-7, with D maybe TRBD2 (5 bases). Matching the DNA end better, TRBJ2-5 makes the J call doubtful. Per the germline V gene, CDR1 is SQVTM and CDR2 is ANQGSEA. The CDR3 extends over 12 amino acids. In DNA, the CDR3 is TGCAGCGTTCGGGGTTCAGTAGGGACCCAGTACTTC. It specifies CSVRGSVGTQYF.